The next 3 T cell receptor beta chains were all read from a single sample in a study of cytomegalovirus exposure and HLA in healthy donors. The study ran its PCR with 60 Vbeta and 13 Jbeta primers. Clones were read by immunoSEQ multiplex PCR, and TCRdb kept only the in-frame ones, dropping some. The sample has over 75,000 clones, 65% to 90% seen once. The sequenced sample consisted of PBMCs. The receptor source for this set is a man aged 25 to 40 in good health and CMV-seropositive.

CDR3 nucleotide sequence: TGTGCCAGCAGCTTAGGCTCGGCAGGGGGGAAAGAGACCCAGTACTTC. Translation: CASSLGSAGGKETQYF. The chain recombines TRBV11-2 with TRBJ2-5, with D maybe TRBD1 (7 bases). The CDR3 has 16 residues. V dropped 1 base and J dropped 3 bases, with 15 bases sitting between them. Germline loops: CDR1 SGHAT, CDR2 FQNNGV.

The V call is TRBV28, the J call TRBJ2-5; TRBD1 matches 11 bases. V shed 6 bases and J 5 bases; nucleotides not matched to a gene: 8. This CDR3 region has 15 residues. From germline, CDR1 is MDHEN and CDR2 SYDVKM. The CDR3 nucleotides are TGTGCCAGCAGCCCCCCGGACAGGGGGCGGGAGACCCAGTACTTC. Its translation: CASSPPDRGRETQYF.

On this clone: This sample includes further DNA sequences coding for the same CDR3. The rearrangement uses TRBV5-1 and TRBJ2-1, with TRBD2 matching 8 bases. Per the germline V gene, CDR1 is SGHRS and CDR2 is YFSETQ. Trimming at V came to 2 bases and at J to 0 bases, leaving 1 base not matched to a gene. This CDR3 contains 15 residues. For the CDR3, the DNA is TGCGCCAGCAGCTTAAGCGGGGGCTCCTACAATGAGCAGTTCTTC. Amino acid sequence: CASSLSGGSYNEQFF. The full variable domain, in which reference TRBV5-1 and TRBJ2-1 provide the parts outside the CDR3, is KAGVTQTPRYLIKTRGQQVTLSCSPISGHRSVSWYQQTPGQGLQFLFEYFSETQRNKGNFPGRFSGRQFSNSRSEMNVSTLELGDSALYLCASSLSGGSYNEQFFGPGTRLTVL.